The subject of this entry is one T cell receptor beta chain. Antigen specificity is unknown. V was clipped by 2 bases and J by 4 bases, with 10 bases between them. This CDR3 has 13 residues. Germline CDR1 SGHRS, CDR2 YFSETQ. The sample comes from a study of cytomegalovirus exposure and HLA in healthy donors. Study conclusions and caveats: In a later analysis, TCR beta V- and J-gene trimming showed a link to a missense DCLRE1C variant. Other equally common chains were less clonally expanded than HLA-associated TCR beta chains, a later analysis showed. As immune exposure information, only CMV serostatus was available.

PCR amplification relied on 60 Vbeta primers (plus 13 Jbeta primers). Original processing notes: About 12 million of roughly 81 million unique TCR beta chains were shared, per a later count. TCRdb keeps only in-frame clones here, not all; method: immunoSEQ multiplex PCR. V, J and clone size derive from that table, while D and trimming were established from the DNA sequence. Of around 99,000 clones in the sample, roughly 70% were seen once. This TCR derives from a man aged 35 to 55 in good health and CMV-seronegative. V usage is TRBV5-1 and J usage is TRBJ2-7; maybe TRBD2 (7 bases). The sequencing input was PBMCs. The CDR3 protein is CASSFEGGYEQYF. CDR3 bases: TGCGCCAGCAGCTTCGAGGGGGGGTACGAGCAGTACTTC.